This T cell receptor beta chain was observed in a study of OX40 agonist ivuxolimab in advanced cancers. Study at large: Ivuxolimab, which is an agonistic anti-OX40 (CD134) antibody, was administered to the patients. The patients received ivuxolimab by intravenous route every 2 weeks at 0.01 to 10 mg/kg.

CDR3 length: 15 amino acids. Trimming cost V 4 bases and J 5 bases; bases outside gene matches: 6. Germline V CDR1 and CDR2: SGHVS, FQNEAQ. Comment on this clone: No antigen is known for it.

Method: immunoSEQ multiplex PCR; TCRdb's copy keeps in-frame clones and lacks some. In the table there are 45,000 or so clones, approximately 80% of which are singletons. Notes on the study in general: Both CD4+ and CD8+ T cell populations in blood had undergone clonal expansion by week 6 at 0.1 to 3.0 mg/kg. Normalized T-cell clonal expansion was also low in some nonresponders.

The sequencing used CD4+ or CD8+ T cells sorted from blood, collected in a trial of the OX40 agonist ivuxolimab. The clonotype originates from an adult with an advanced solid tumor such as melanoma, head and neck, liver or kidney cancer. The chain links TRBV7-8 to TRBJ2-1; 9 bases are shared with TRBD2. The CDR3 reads CASSYSGRVDNEQFF. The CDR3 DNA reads TGTGCCAGCAGCTATAGCGGGAGAGTCGACAATGAGCAGTTCTTC.